These 4 T cell receptor beta chains share one sample of origin, sequenced in a study of T cells after yellow fever vaccination. TCRdb independently ran MiXCR on the 5' RACE reads; one entry per CDR3 protein. Here the sample spans 300,000 to 450,000 distinct CDR3 sequences, 6.2% being singletons. Material: PBMCs, obtained 5 days after the yellow fever booster vaccination. The receptors shown here come from a man aged 30-40 years who received the YFV17D yellow fever vaccine.

This clonotype was detected many times. V and J are TRBV20-1 and TRBJ2-2, with TRBD2 identical over 12 bases. Trimming at V came to 6 bases and at J to 5 bases, leaving 10 bases not matched to a gene. The CDR3 length is 16 residues. Germline CDR1 and CDR2: DFQATT and SNEGSKA (reference sequence). The CDR3 sequence is CSAPGLAGRGTGELFF. The CDR3 DNA reads as TGCAGTGCACCGGGACTAGCGGGTCGGGGAACCGGGGAGCTGTTTTTT.

This clonotype was picked up many times. V and J are TRBV10-3 and TRBJ2-3, with 7 bases identical to TRBD2. This CDR3 is 15 amino acids long. J lost 0 bases, V lost 8 bases, and 8 bases had no gene match. CDR1 is ENHRY and CDR2 is SYGVKD in the germline V gene. This CDR3 is CAIGRGSRSTDTQYF. CDR3 nucleotides: TGTGCCATCGGGAGGGGAAGCCGAAGCACAGATACGCAGTATTTT.

The chain carries TRBV20-1 and TRBJ2-7, with TRBD1 matching 7 bases. Germline CDR1 reads DFQATT; CDR2 reads SNEGSKA (reference sequence). The CDR3 length is 15 residues. V lost 3 bases to trimming and J lost 5 bases; unmatched junction nucleotides: 13. CDR3 in DNA: TGCAGTGCTAGGCGGGTGGAGACAGGGCTTGACGAGCAGTACTTC. This gives the protein CSARRVETGLDEQYF.

The table lists this clonotype with a few counts. The V gene is TRBV7-2, the J gene TRBJ2-6; D is unresolved. Trimming stripped 7 bases from V and 1 base from J, with 11 bases between. Germline values: CDR1 SGHTA, CDR2 FQGNSA. The CDR3 is 15 residues long. CDR3: CASTPRASGANVLTF. DNA for the CDR3: TGTGCCAGCACCCCTCGGGCATCTGGGGCCAACGTCCTGACTTTC.